This T cell receptor (beta chain) derives from a study of T cell responses to AZD1222 COVID-19 vaccine. The V end was cut by 5 bases, the J end by 10 bases, with 12 bases between. The CDR3 has 13 amino acids. CDR1 SEHNR and CDR2 FQNEAQ come from the germline V gene (reference sequence). Sequencing used immunoSEQ multiplex PCR; TCRdb keeps in-frame clones, though not all of them. The table has 150,000 to 200,000 clones, roughly 92% seen once. The TCR originated in an adult in good health. The V and J genes are TRBV7-9 and TRBJ1-6; the D gene is possibly TRBD1 (6 bases). Sequenced material: peripheral blood, taken on day 0 of AZD1222 vaccination. CDR3: CASSPQGISPLHF. CDR3 coding DNA: TGTGCCAGCAGCCCTCAGGGGATCTCACCCCTCCACTTT.